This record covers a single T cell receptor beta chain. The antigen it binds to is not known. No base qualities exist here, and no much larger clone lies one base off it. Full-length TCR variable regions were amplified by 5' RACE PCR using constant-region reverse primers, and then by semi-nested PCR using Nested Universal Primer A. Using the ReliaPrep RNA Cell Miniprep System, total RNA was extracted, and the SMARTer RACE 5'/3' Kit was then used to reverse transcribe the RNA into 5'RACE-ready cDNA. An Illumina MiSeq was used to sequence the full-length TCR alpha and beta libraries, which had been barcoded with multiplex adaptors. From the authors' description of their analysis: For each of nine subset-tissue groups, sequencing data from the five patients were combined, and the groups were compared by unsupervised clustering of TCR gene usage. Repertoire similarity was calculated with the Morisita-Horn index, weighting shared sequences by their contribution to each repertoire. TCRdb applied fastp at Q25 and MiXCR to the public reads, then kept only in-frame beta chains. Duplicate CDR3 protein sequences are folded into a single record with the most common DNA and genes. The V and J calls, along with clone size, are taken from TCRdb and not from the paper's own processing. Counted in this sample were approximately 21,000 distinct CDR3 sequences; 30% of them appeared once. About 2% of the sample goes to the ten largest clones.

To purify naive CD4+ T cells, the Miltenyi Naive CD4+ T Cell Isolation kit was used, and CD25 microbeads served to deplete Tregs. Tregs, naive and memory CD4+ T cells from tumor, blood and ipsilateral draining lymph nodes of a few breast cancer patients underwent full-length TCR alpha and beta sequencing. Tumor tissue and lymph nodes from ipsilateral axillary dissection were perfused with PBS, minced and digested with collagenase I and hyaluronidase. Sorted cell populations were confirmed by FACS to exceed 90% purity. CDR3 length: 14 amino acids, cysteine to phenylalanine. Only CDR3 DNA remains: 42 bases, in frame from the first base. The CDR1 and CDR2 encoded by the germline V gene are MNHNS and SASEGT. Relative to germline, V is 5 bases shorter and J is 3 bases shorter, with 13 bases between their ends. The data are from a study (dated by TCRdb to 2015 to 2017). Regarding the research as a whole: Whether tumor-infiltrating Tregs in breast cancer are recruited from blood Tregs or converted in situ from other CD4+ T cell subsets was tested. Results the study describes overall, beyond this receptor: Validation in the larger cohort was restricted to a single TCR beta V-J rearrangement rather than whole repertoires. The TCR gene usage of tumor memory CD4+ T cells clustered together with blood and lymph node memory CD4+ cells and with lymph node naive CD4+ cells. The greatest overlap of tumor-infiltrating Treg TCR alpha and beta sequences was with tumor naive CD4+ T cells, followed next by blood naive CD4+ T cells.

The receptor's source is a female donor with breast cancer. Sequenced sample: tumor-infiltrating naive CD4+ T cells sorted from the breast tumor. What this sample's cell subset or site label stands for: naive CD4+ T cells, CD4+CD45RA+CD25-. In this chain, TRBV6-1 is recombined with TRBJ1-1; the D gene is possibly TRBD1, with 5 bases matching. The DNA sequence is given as TGTGCCAGCAGTAAACGGATGGGGGACACTGAAGCTTTCTTT. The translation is CASSKRMGDTEAFF.